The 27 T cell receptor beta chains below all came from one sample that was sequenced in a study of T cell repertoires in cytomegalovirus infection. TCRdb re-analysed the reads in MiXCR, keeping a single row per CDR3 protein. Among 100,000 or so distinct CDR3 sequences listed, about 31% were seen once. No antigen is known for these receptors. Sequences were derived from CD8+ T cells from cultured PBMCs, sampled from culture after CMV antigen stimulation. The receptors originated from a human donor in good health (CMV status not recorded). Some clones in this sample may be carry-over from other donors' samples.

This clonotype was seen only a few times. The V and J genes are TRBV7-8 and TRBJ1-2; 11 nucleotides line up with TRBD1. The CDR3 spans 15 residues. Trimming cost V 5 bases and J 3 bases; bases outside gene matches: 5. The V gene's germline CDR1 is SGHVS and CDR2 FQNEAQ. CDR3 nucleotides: TGTGCCAGCAGCCCTGGACAGGGGGCGTACTATGGCTACACCTTC. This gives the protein CASSPGQGAYYGYTF.

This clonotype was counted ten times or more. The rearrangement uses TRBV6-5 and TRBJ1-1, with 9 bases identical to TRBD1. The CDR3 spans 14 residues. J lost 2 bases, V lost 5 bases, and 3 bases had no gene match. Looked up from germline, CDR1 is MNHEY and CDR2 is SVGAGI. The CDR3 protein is CASSITGGNTEAFF. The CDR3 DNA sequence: TGTGCCAGCAGTATTACAGGGGGCAACACTGAAGCTTTCTTT.

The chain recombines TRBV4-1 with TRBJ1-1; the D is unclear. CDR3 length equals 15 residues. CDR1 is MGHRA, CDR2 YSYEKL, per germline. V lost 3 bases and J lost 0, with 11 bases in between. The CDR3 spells CASSHVHSLNTEAFF. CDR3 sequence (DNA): TGCGCCAGCAGCCATGTCCATAGTTTGAACACTGAAGCTTTCTTT.

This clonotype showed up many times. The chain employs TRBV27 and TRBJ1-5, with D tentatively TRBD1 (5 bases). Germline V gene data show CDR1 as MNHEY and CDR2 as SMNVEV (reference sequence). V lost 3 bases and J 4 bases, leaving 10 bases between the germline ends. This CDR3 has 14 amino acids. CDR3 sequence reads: CASSFTQGNQPQHF. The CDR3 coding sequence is TGTGCCAGCAGTTTCACGCAGGGAAATCAGCCCCAGCATTTT.

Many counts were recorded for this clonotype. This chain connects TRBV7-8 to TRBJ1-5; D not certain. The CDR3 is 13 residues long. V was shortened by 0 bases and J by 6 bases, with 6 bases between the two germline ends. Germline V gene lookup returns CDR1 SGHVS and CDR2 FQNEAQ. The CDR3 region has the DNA TGTGCCAGCAGCTTAGCGAGGATTCAGCCCCAGCATTTT. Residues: CASSLARIQPQHF.

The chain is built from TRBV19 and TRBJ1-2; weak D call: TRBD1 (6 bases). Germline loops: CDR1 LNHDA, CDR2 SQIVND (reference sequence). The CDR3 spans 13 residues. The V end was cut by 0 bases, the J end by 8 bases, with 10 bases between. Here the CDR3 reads CASSIDQGNGYTF. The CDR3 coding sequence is TGTGCCAGTAGTATAGATCAGGGGAACGGCTACACCTTC.

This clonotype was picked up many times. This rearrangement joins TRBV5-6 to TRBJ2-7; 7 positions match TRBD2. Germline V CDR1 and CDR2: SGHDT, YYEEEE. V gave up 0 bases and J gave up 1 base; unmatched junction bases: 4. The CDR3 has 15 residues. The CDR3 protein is CASSLAGRTSYEQYF. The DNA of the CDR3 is TGTGCCAGCAGCTTGGCCGGGAGGACATCCTACGAGCAGTACTTC.

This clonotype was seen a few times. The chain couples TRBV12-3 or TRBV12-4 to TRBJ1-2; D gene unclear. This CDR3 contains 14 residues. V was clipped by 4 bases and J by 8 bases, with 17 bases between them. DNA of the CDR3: TGTGCCAGCAGTTCCGAAGGCGCTTTAGCCGGCTACACCTTC. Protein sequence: CASSSEGALAGYTF.

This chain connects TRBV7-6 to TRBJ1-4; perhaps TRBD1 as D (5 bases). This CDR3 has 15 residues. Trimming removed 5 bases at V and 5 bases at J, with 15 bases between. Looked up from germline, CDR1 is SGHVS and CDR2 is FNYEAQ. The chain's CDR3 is CASSDLGGDNEKLFF. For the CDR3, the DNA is TGTGCCAGCAGCGACCTGGGAGGGGACAATGAAAAACTGTTTTTT.

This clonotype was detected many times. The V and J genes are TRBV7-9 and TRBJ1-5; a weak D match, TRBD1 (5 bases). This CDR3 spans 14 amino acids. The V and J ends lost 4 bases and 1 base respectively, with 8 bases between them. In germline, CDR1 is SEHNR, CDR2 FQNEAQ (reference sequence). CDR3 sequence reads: CASSSGPSNQPQHF. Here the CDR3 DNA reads TGTGCCAGCAGCTCGGGACCGAGCAATCAGCCCCAGCATTTT. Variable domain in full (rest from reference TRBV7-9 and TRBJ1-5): DTGVSQNPRHKITKRGQNVTFRCDPISEHNRLYWYRQTLGQGPEFLTYFQNEAQLEKSRLLSDRFSAERPKGSFSTLEIQRTEQGDSAMYLCASSSGPSNQPQHFGDGTRLSIL.

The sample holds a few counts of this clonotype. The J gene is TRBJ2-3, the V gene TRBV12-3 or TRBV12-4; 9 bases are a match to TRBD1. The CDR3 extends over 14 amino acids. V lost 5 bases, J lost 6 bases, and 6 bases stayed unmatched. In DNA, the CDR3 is TGTGCCAGCAGTCCGGGACAGGGCAAGGATACGCAGTATTTT. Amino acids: CASSPGQGKDTQYF.

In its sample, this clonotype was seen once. CDR3 bases: TGTGCCAGCAGGGTTCTTTTGAACACTGAAGCTTTCTTT. Its protein is CASRVLLNTEAFF. The genes are TRBV6-6 and TRBJ1-1, with D hard to call. Germline CDR1 and CDR2: MNHNY and SVGAGI (reference sequence). This CDR3 is built from 13 residues. V was shortened by 6 bases and J by 0 bases, with 8 bases between the two germline ends.

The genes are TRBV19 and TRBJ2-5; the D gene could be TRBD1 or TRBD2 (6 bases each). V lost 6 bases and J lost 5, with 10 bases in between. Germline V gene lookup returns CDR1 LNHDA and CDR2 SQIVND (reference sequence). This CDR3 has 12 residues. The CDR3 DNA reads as TGTGCCAGTAGGGGGGGCGGGGAGACCCAGTACTTC. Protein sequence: CASRGGGETQYF.

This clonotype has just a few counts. In DNA form, the CDR3 reads TGTGCCAGCAGTATCGAGTCTTGGGGCACTGAAGCTTTCTTT. Amino acid sequence: CASSIESWGTEAFF. The rearrangement joins TRBV27 to TRBJ1-1; no clear D gene. Trimming took off 5 bases at V and 4 bases at J, with 14 bases between the two ends. Germline loops: CDR1 MNHEY, CDR2 SMNVEV (reference sequence). The CDR3 runs to 14 residues.

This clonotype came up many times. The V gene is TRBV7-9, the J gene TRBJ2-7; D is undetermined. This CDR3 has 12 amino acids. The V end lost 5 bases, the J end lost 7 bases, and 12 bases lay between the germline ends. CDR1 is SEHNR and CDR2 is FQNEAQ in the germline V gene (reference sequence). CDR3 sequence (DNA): TGTGCCAGCAGCCAGCACCCCCGGGAGCAGTACTTC. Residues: CASSQHPREQYF.

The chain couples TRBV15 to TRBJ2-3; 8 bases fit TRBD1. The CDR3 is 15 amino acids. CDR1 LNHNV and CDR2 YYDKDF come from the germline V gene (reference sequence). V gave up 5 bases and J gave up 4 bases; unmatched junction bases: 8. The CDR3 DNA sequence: TGTGCCACCAGCGGGGGACAGGACGGCGCAGATACGCAGTATTTT. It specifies CATSGGQDGADTQYF.

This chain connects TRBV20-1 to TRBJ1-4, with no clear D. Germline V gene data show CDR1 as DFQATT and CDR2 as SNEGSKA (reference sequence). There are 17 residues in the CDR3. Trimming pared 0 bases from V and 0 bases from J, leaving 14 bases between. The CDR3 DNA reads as TGCAGTGCTAGAGATGCCGACAAGGCTGCAACTAATGAAAAACTGTTTTTT. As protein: CSARDADKAATNEKLFF.

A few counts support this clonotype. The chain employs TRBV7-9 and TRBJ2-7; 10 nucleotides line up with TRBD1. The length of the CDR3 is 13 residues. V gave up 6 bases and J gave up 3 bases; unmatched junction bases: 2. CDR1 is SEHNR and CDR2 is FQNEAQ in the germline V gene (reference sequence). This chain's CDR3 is CASRGQGDYEQYF. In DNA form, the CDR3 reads TGTGCCAGCAGAGGACAGGGGGACTACGAGCAGTACTTC.

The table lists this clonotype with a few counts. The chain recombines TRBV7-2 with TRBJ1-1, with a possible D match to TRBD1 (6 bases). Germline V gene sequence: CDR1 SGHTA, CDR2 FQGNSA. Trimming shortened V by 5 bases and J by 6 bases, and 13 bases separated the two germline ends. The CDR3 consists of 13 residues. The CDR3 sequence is CASSMGGGSEAFF. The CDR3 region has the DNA TGTGCCAGCAGCATGGGAGGGGGATCTGAAGCTTTCTTT.

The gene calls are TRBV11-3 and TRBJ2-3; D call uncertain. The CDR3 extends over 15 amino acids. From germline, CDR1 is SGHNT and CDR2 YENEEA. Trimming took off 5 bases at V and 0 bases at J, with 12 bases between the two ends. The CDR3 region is CASSPDGRSTDTQYF. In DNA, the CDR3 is TGTGCCAGCAGCCCGGACGGGCGAAGCACAGATACGCAGTATTTT. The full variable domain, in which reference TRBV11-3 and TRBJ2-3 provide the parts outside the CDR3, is EAGVVQSPRYKIIEKKQPVAFWCNPISGHNTLYWYLQNLGQGPELLIRYENEEAVDDSQLPKDRFSAERLKGVDSTLKIQPAELGDSAVYLCASSPDGRSTDTQYFGPGTRLTVL.

CDR3 sequence (DNA): TGTGCCAGCAGCCCGTCCCTACCGGGACGGCTGGAGAATGAAAAACTGTTTTTT. Protein: CASSPSLPGRLENEKLFF. The chain joins TRBV7-6 to TRBJ1-4; D is perhaps TRBD1 (5 bases). CDR1 and CDR2 (germline): SGHVS, FNYEAQ. V lost 5 bases, J lost 5 bases, and 24 bases lay in between. The CDR3 is 18 amino acids.

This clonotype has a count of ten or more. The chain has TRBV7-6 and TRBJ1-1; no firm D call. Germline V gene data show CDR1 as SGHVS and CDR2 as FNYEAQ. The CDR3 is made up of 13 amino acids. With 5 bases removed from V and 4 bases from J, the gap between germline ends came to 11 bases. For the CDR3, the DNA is TGTGCCAGCAGCCCTGGGGTGGGCACTGAAGCTTTCTTT. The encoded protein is CASSPGVGTEAFF. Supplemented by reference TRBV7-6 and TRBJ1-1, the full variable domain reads GAGVSQSPRYKVTKRGQDVALRCDPISGHVSLYWYRQALGQGPEFLTYFNYEAQQDKSGLPNDRFSAERPEGSISTLTIQRTEQRDSAMYRCASSPGVGTEAFFGQGTRLTVV.

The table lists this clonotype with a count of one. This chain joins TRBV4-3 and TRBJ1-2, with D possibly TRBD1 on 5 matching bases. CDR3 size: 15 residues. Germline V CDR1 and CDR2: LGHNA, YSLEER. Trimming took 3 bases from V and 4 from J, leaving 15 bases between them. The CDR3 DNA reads TGCGCCAGCAGCCAGCTACAGGTGCGAAGCTATGGCTACACCTTC. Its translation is CASSQLQVRSYGYTF.

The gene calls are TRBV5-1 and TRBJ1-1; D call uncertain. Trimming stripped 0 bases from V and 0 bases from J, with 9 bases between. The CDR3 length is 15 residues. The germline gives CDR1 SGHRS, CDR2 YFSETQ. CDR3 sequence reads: CASSLGGMVNTEAFF. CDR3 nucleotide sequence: TGCGCCAGCAGCTTGGGGGGTATGGTGAACACTGAAGCTTTCTTT.

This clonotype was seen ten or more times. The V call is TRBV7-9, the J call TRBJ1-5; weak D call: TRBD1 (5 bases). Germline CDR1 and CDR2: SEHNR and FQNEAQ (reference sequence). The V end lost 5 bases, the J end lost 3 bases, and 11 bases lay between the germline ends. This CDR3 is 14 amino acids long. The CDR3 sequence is CASSKTDLNQPQHF. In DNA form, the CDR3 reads TGTGCCAGCAGCAAGACAGATCTCAATCAGCCCCAGCATTTT.

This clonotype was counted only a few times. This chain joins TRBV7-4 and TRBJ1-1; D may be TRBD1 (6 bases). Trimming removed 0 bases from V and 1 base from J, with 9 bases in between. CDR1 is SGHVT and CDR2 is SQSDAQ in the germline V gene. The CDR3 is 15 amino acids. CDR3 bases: TGTGCCAGCAGCTTAGCCGGGACACCGAACACTGAAGCTTTCTTT. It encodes CASSLAGTPNTEAFF.

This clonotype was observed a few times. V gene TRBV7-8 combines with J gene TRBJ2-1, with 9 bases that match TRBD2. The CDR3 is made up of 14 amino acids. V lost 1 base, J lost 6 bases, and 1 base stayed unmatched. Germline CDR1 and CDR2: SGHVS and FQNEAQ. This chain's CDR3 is CASSLELAGNEQFF. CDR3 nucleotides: TGTGCCAGCAGCTTAGAACTAGCGGGCAATGAGCAGTTCTTC. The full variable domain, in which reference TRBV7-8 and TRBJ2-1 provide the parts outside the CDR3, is GAGVSQSPRYKVAKRGQDVALRCDPISGHVSLFWYQQALGQGPEFLTYFQNEAQLDKSGLPSDRFFAERPEGSVSTLKIQRTQQEDSAVYLCASSLELAGNEQFFGPGTRLTVL.